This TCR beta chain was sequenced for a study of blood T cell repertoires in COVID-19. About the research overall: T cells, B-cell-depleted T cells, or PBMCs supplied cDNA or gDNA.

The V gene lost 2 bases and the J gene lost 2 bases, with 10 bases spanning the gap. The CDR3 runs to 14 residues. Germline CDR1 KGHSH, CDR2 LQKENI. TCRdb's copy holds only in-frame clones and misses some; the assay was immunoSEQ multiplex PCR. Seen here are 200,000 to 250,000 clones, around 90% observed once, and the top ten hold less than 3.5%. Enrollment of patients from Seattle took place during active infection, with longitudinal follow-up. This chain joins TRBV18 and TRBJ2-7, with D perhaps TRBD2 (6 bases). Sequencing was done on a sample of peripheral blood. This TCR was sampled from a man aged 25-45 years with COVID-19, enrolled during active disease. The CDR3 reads CASSPTSNTYEQYF. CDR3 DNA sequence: TGTGCCAGCTCACCAACTAGCAACACCTACGAGCAGTACTTC.